Listed here are 5 T cell receptor beta chains from one sample, sequenced in a study of blood T cells in healthy people across ages. The use of a sample-barcoded 5' primer and a J-beta primer mix characterized a second PCR of roughly 6 to 11 cycles. TCRdb fed the 5' RACE reads into MiXCR, producing one record per CDR3 protein. The profile shows about 720,000 distinct CDR3 sequences, 22% of them singletons. Sequences were obtained from blood. These receptors originate from a man between 65 and 80 years old in good health.

This clonotype was detected a few times. The chain employs TRBV6-2 or TRBV6-3 and TRBJ1-5; 7 bases align to TRBD1. The CDR3 contains 15 residues. V shed 6 bases and J 6 bases; nucleotides not matched to a gene: 11. Looked up from germline, CDR1 is MNHEY and CDR2 is SVGEGT. CDR3 coding DNA: TGTGCCAGCAGGCCGACCGACAGGGAGGCTCAGCCCCAGCATTTT. It codes for CASRPTDREAQPQHF.

This clonotype was observed a few times. The chain uses TRBV5-1 and TRBJ2-3, with TRBD2 identical over 7 bases. V dropped 0 bases and J dropped 8; count of bases not matched to a gene: 6. This CDR3 has 14 amino acids. The germline V gene encodes CDR1 SGHRS and CDR2 YFSETQ. The CDR3 loop reads CASSLVGGSGTQYF. The DNA for the CDR3 is TGCGCCAGCAGCTTGGTCGGGGGGTCAGGTACGCAGTATTTT.

This sequence joins TRBV6-2 or TRBV6-3 and TRBJ2-1; D is undetermined. The germline V gene has CDR1 MNHEY and CDR2 SVGEGT. This CDR3 has 12 amino acids. The V and J ends lost 5 bases and 5 bases respectively, with 7 bases between them. The CDR3 spells CASSDTNNEQFF. CDR3 DNA sequence: TGTGCCAGCAGTGACACAAACAATGAGCAGTTCTTC.

This clonotype occurred a few times. The gene calls are TRBV24-1 and TRBJ2-2; 10 nucleotides agree with TRBD2. The ends lost 9 bases at V and 4 bases at J; junction bases unmatched: 16. This CDR3 has 18 amino acids. CDR1 and CDR2 (germline): KGHDR, SFDVKD. CDR3 sequence reads: CATSSTSGIMMGTGELFF. CDR3 nucleotide sequence: TGTGCCACCTCTTCCACTAGCGGGATTATGATGGGCACCGGGGAGCTGTTTTTT.

This chain links TRBV6-5 with TRBJ2-1; 10 nucleotides agree with TRBD2. Germline CDR1 is MNHEY and CDR2 is SVGAGI. The CDR3 has 17 residues. Trimming removed 2 bases from V and 4 bases from J; junction bases left unmatched: 8. CDR3 loop: CASSYRSSGRGYNEQFF. For the CDR3, the DNA is TGTGCCAGCAGTTACCGGTCTAGCGGGAGAGGATACAATGAGCAGTTCTTC.